Listed below are T cell receptor beta chains from one sample, sequenced in a study of cytomegalovirus exposure and HLA in healthy donors. Generated by immunoSEQ multiplex PCR, the TCRdb table keeps only in-frame clones and is missing some. The sample carries about 160,000 clones, 80% to 85% recorded once. Source material: PBMCs. Receptor source: a girl aged 2 to 10 in good health and CMV-seropositive. Both conserved end residues are part of each CDR3. The D gene is left open where the match is weak. Size is omitted from some rows. Given values are once, few, many or a class for expanded clones.

>NA|15|TRBV4-1|TRBJ2-7|NA
TGCGCCAGCAGCCAAACGGGACTCCACCCCTACGAGCAGTACTTC
CASSQTGLHPYEQYF
>TRBD1|13|TRBV12-5|TRBJ2-1|NA
TGTGCTAGTAGCAGCCTAGAAGGGGGCGAGCAGTTCTTC
CASSSLEGGEQFF
>NA|13|TRBV7-3|TRBJ1-1|NA
TGTGCCAGCAGCCGGACAGTAAACACTGAAGCTTTCTTT
CASSRTVNTEAFF
>TRBD1|14|TRBV7-9|TRBJ2-5|NA
TGTGCCAGCACCGTCGGGACAGCTCGAGAGACCCAGTACTTC
CASTVGTARETQYF
>TRBD2|15|TRBV6-1|TRBJ2-1|NA
TGTGCCAGCAGTGCCGGGACTAGACCTTACAATGAGCAGTTCTTC
CASSAGTRPYNEQFF
>NA|13|TRBV6-5|TRBJ1-5|NA
TGTGCCAGCAGTTACGGGGGCTCTCAGCCCCAGCATTTT
CASSYGGSQPQHF
>NA|13|TRBV7-9|TRBJ1-2|few
TGTGCCAGCAGCTTGTCGGATACAGATCCCTGCACCTTC
CASSLSDTDPCTF
>NA|20|TRBV28|TRBJ1-2|NA
TGTGCCAGCAGCCCCCCCTCAATATGGAAAGTAAGAACAGCTAACTATGGCTACACCTTC
CASSPPSIWKVRTANYGYTF
>TRBD1|14|TRBV30|TRBJ2-7|NA
TGTGCCTGGAGTGGTGGGACAGCCTCCTACGAGCAGTACTTC
CAWSGGTASYEQYF
>NA|15|TRBV14|TRBJ2-7|once
TGTGCCAGCAGCCATGGAGCCACTTCCTCCTACGAGCAGTACTTC
CASSHGATSSYEQYF
>NA|13|TRBV5-1|TRBJ1-3|once
TGCGCCAGCAGTCGGGGTTACGGAAACACCATATATTTT
CASSRGYGNTIYF
>TRBD1|15|TRBV12-5|TRBJ2-7|NA
TGTGCTAGTGGTTTTCCCCTCGACAGGGGGAATGAGCAGTACTTC
CASGFPLDRGNEQYF
>TRBD2|13|TRBV10-3|TRBJ2-5|NA
TGTGCCATCAGTGAACGGGAGGGTGAGACCCAGTACTTC
CAISEREGETQYF
>NA|13|TRBV5-1|TRBJ2-7|NA
TGCGCCAGCAGCGGTCCCGGAGCCTACGAGCAGTACTTC
CASSGPGAYEQYF
>NA|13|TRBV29-1|TRBJ1-2|NA
TGCAGCGTCTTAGGCCAGGGCTCGGATGACTACACCTTC
CSVLGQGSDDYTF
>TRBD1|15|TRBV30|TRBJ1-1|NA
TGTGCCTGGAGTAACACACCAGGGACAGGGAGGATAGCTTTCTTT
CAWSNTPGTGRIAFF
>NA|16|TRBV7-8|TRBJ2-5|few
TGTGCCAGCAGCTTATTAGTGGGGGCAGGCACAGAGACCCAGTACTTC
CASSLLVGAGTETQYF
>TRBD1|11|TRBV28|TRBJ1-1|NA
TGTGCCAGCAGTCCCGACAGGGGAGCTTTCTTT
CASSPDRGAFF
>TRBD1|14|TRBV30|TRBJ1-3|NA
TGTGCCTGGGGACAGGGTACTTCAGGAAACACCATATATTTT
CAWGQGTSGNTIYF
>TRBD1|13|TRBV30|TRBJ1-2|NA
TGTGCCTGGAGCGGGACAGTCCACTATGGCTACACCTTC
CAWSGTVHYGYTF
>NA|14|TRBV27|TRBJ1-4|once
TGTGCCAGCAGCCGGGAGGGGGTCTACGAAAAACTGTTTTTT
CASSREGVYEKLFF
>TRBD1|13|TRBV5-1|TRBJ1-5|NA
TGCGCCAGCAGCGGGACAGGGGGTCAGCCCCAGCATTTT
CASSGTGGQPQHF
>NA|14|TRBV9|TRBJ2-6|NA
TGTGCCAGCAGCGTCGGCTCTGGGGCCAACGTCCTGACTTTC
CASSVGSGANVLTF
>NA|14|TRBV11-3|TRBJ2-2|once
TGTGCCAGCAGCTTAGGCGGGAACACCGGGGAGCTGTTTTTT
CASSLGGNTGELFF
>TRBD1|16|TRBV6-6|TRBJ2-3|NA
TGTGCCAGCAGTTACTCCAGGGGGACAGGCACAGATACGCAGTATTTT
CASSYSRGTGTDTQYF
>TRBD2|14|TRBV11-3|TRBJ2-2|once
TGTGCCAGCAGCTACCAAGCGGGAGCCGGGGAGCTGTTTTTT
CASSYQAGAGELFF
>NA|14|TRBV7-2|TRBJ2-2|few
TGTGCCAGCAGCTTACAGCGGAACACCGGGGAGCTGTTTTTT
CASSLQRNTGELFF
>NA|13|TRBV7-6|TRBJ2-5|NA
TGTGCCAGCAGCCCGGAGAGGGAAGAGACCCAGTACTTC
CASSPEREETQYF
>TRBD1|15|TRBV30|TRBJ1-2|NA
TGTGCCTGGAGTTCCGGGACAGGGTTAAACTATGGCTACACCTTC
CAWSSGTGLNYGYTF
>NA|14|TRBV5-1|TRBJ2-5|NA
TGCGCCAGCAGCTTGGGATACTCCCAAGAGACCCAGTACTTC
CASSLGYSQETQYF
>TRBD2|15|TRBV6-1|TRBJ2-1|few
TGTGCCAGCAGTGAACTAGCGGGAGCTAGGGATGAGCAGTTCTTC
CASSELAGARDEQFF
>NA|14|TRBV4-1|TRBJ1-2|NA
TGCGCCAGCAGCCTAGCACAGGCAGGAACTGGCTACACCTTC
CASSLAQAGTGYTF
>TRBD2|12|TRBV6-5|TRBJ2-3|once
TGTGCCAGCGGGAGGGGCACAGATACGCAGTATTTT
CASGRGTDTQYF
>TRBD1|14|TRBV12-5|TRBJ1-2|NA
TGTGCTAGTGGTAAATCCTATGGACAGGGTGGCTACACCTTC
CASGKSYGQGGYTF
>TRBD2|16|TRBV15|TRBJ2-3|NA
TGTGCCACCAGCTTTGCTTCGGGGGGAAGCACAGATACGCAGTATTTT
CATSFASGGSTDTQYF
>NA|14|TRBV4-1|TRBJ2-7|NA
TGCGCCAGCAGCCAAGTTGACAGCTCCTACGAGCAGTACTTC
CASSQVDSSYEQYF
>NA|12|TRBV10-2|TRBJ2-7|NA
TGCGCCAGCAGTTCGTTTGAGCGGGAGCAGTACTTC
CASSSFEREQYF
>TRBD2|17|TRBV27|TRBJ2-3|NA
TGTGCCAGCAGTCCCCCCATTCTTAGCGGGAGCGGAAATACGCAGTATTTT
CASSPPILSGSGNTQYF
>NA|12|TRBV16|TRBJ1-2|NA
TGTGCCAGCAGCCCAAGGGAGGATGGCTACACCTTC
CASSPREDGYTF
>TRBD2|15|TRBV7-3|TRBJ2-1|NA
TGTGCCAGCAGCCTACGACTAGCGGGGAACAATGAGCAGTTCTTC
CASSLRLAGNNEQFF
>TRBD1|15|TRBV2|TRBJ2-5|once
TGTGCCAGCAGTAAAACGAGACAGGGGGCAGAGACCCAGTACTTC
CASSKTRQGAETQYF
>TRBD1|16|TRBV9|TRBJ1-1|NA
TGTGCCAGCAGCCTTTCGGTAGGGGGCGAGTGGACTGAAGCTTTCTTT
CASSLSVGGEWTEAFF
>NA|15|TRBV30|TRBJ1-1|once
TGTGCCTGGAGTCTTTCAGGCGACCCGAACACTGAAGCTTTCTTT
CAWSLSGDPNTEAFF
>TRBD1|16|TRBV6-5|TRBJ1-6|NA
TGTGCCAGCAGTTACTCTTTTAGGCAGGGGGTTTCACCCCTCCACTTT
CASSYSFRQGVSPLHF
>NA|11|TRBV10-3|TRBJ1-2|NA
TGTGCCATCAGTGAGAGTCGGGGCTACACCTTC
CAISESRGYTF
>NA|16|TRBV4-1|TRBJ2-7|NA
TGCGCCAGCAGCCACTCCAGAGGGCAGACCTCCTACGAGCAGTACTTC
CASSHSRGQTSYEQYF
>NA|13|TRBV7-6|TRBJ2-1|NA
TGTGCCAGCAGCCGCGGGGATTGGGGGGAGCAGTTCTTC
CASSRGDWGEQFF
>NA|14|TRBV5-1|TRBJ2-7|NA
TGCGCCAGCAGCAGACAGGTTTCCTCCTACGAGCAGTACTTC
CASSRQVSSYEQYF
>TRBD2|16|TRBV4-1|TRBJ2-1|NA
TGCGCCAGCAGCCAAGCAGGGACTAGCGGGGCGGGGGAGCAGTTCTTC
CASSQAGTSGAGEQFF
>NA|17|TRBV30|TRBJ2-6|NA
TGTGCCTTGCGGGACAGTCGACCTCTCTGGAGGGCCAACGTCCTGACTTTC
CALRDSRPLWRANVLTF
>NA|18|TRBV4-1|TRBJ1-3|NA
TGCGCCAGCAGCCAAAGAGGTTTTCAATTAGGAGCTGGAAACACCATATATTTT
CASSQRGFQLGAGNTIYF
>TRBD2|16|TRBV4-1|TRBJ2-1|NA
TGTGCCAGCAGCCAAGACCCGGCGGGAGGAGCCAATGAGCAGTTCTTC
CASSQDPAGGANEQFF
>TRBD2|20|TRBV4-2|TRBJ2-3|NA
TGTGCCAGCAGGAGATTCTTGGGGGGAACTAGCGGGGGTCACACAGATACGCAGTATTTT
CASRRFLGGTSGGHTDTQYF
>NA|16|TRBV4-1|TRBJ1-2|once
TGCGCCAGCAGCCAGCCGCAGGCCTCAAGATCTAGGGGCCACACCTTC
CASSQPQASRSRGHTF
>TRBD1|17|TRBV14|TRBJ2-2|NA
TGTGCCAGCAGCCAAGTATCCGGGACAGTTAACACCGGGGAGCTGTTTTTT
CASSQVSGTVNTGELFF